Reported below is one T cell receptor beta chain. Its antigen remains unidentified. Germline CDR1 LGHNA, CDR2 YNFKEQ. CDR3 length: 18 amino acids. V shed 1 base and J 14 bases; nucleotides not matched to a gene: 20. The data derive from a study of tumor-infiltrating lymphocytes in primary liver carcinoma. In the study overall: Stage T1-T3 N0M0 tumors spanned about 4.2 to 11 cm. Findings and limits, study-wide: Tumors reached a significantly greater top-250-clone fraction than blood did (p = 0.039). Representation across all five tumor regions was limited to only about 7.5-25% of top clones.

Co-extracted RNA and DNA came from 20-30 mg of unsorted bulk tissue. The cohort consisted of patients whose primary liver carcinoma was surgically resected. TCR beta cDNA was made from 500 ng total RNA with a constant-region primer. Researchers made the TCR beta libraries by running three nested multiplex PCR rounds with slightly modified ARM-PCR. TRBV1-TRBV30 forward primers and a C-beta reverse primer were used in the first two PCR rounds, which each ran for 10 cycles. TCRdb re-called the multiplex PCR reads with MiXCR, one entry per CDR3 protein. This table has about 78,000 distinct CDR3 sequences, about two thirds appearing once.

Input material: liver tumor tissue from sampling region 4. As for subset: tumor region T4, right-lateral pole. V and J are TRBV4-2 and TRBJ2-2; 9 nucleotides match TRBD2. The sequence came from a woman in her sixties or seventies with primary liver carcinoma and hepatitis B virus infection. In nucleotides, the CDR3 is TGTGCCAGCAGCCAAGCCTTCCGAGCGGGAGGCGTTACCAGGAAACTGTTTTTT. It specifies CASSQAFRAGGVTRKLFF.